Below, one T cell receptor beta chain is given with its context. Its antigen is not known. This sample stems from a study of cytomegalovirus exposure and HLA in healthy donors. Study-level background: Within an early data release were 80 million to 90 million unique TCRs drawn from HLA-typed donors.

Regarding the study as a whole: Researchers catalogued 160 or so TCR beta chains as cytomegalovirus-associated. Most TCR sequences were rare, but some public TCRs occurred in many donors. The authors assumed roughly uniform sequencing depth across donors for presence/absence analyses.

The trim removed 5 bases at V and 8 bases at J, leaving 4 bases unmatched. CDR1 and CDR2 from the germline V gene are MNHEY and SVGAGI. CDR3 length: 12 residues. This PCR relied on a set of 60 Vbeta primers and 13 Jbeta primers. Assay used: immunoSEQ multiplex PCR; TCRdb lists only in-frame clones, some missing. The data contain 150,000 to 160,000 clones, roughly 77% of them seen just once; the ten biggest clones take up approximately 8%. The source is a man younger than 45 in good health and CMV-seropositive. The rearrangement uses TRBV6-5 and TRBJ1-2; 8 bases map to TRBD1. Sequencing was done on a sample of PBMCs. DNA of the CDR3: TGTGCCAGCAGTCAGGGGGCGGAGGGCTACACCTTC. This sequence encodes CASSQGAEGYTF.